The rows below give T cell receptor beta chains drawn from one sample of a study of shared clonotypes between healthy human individuals. TCRdb's copy holds only in-frame clones and misses some; the assay was immunoSEQ multiplex PCR. The sample has more than 2 million clones; approximately 96% are singletons. Sequences were obtained from naive CD4+ T cells sorted from blood. These receptors originate from a man younger than 35 in good health. Both conserved end residues are part of each CDR3. Some rows mark clone size as missing; the rest say once, few, many or name a class of expanded clone.

cdr3_length j_call v_call clone_size cdr3_aa
14 TRBJ2-1 TRBV30 NA CAWGEGLALGEQFF
15 TRBJ2-7 TRBV27 NA CASSFAWTGTYEQYF
14 TRBJ1-2 TRBV6-1 NA CASSKTGRVGGYTF
15 TRBJ2-1 TRBV19 NA CASSIYGLQYNEQFF
16 TRBJ2-2 TRBV7-3 NA CASSPTLAGASGELFF
15 TRBJ1-5 TRBV5-1 once CASSLGDVSNQPQHF
16 TRBJ1-5 TRBV28 NA CASSSGQGDSNQPQHF
14 TRBJ1-2 TRBV30 NA CAWSVHTGTAGYTF
15 TRBJ2-7 TRBV6-5 NA CASSYSSGRKYEQYF
16 TRBJ1-5 TRBV2 once CASRDTGQISNQPQHF
15 TRBJ1-4 TRBV6-5 NA CASSSPRDRVEKLFF
14 TRBJ2-5 TRBV10-3 NA CAISESGGPETQYF
16 TRBJ2-3 TRBV5-6 NA CASSLRAGRGTDTQYF
15 TRBJ1-3 TRBV30 NA CAWSVQPGSGNTIYF
16 TRBJ1-5 TRBV10-3 NA CAISDTGRRSGQPQHF
15 TRBJ1-4 TRBV6-1 NA CASSERLAVKEKLFF
15 TRBJ2-1 TRBV12-5 NA CASGARAGFKNEQFF
15 TRBJ1-1 TRBV10-3 NA CAISPGQGPGTEAFF
10 TRBJ1-3 TRBV9 NA CASSPDRDHF
13 TRBJ2-1 TRBV10-3 NA CAISESQGLGQFF
16 TRBJ2-5 TRBV2 NA CASSEEVATVWQTQYF
15 TRBJ1-6 TRBV10-2 NA CASSEATGLNSPLHF
15 TRBJ2-7 TRBV4-2 NA CASSQVGRGVDEQYF
13 TRBJ2-1 TRBV5-1 NA CASSLLGDYEQFF
15 TRBJ2-5 TRBV27 NA CASSWGLAGVETQYF
18 TRBJ2-2 TRBV6-1 NA CASSEQSKGQIYTGELFF
19 TRBJ2-7 TRBV27 NA CASSPLPGTSGFSSYEQYF
14 TRBJ1-4 TRBV29-1 NA CSVEPRGAYEKLFF
20 TRBJ2-1 TRBV19 NA CATLKRAVTNPEMPYNEQFF
15 TRBJ1-1 TRBV5-3 NA CARSLGTDKNTEAFF
17 TRBJ1-1 TRBV5-1 NA CASRFRADPNRNTEAFF
15 TRBJ1-2 TRBV19 NA CASSNPIGQNYGYTF
14 TRBJ2-7 TRBV25-1 NA CASSERGLSYEQYF
15 TRBJ1-3 TRBV6-1 NA CASSSTGAPGNTIYF
12 TRBJ1-1 TRBV6-1 NA CASSEAWGNAFF
15 TRBJ2-1 TRBV15 NA CATSRGTGVGNEQFF
14 TRBJ2-7 TRBV6-1 NA CASSDPGQAYEQYF
16 TRBJ1-1 TRBV27 NA CASSFSDRVINTEAFF
12 TRBJ1-1 TRBV4-2 NA CASSQEQSEAFF
15 TRBJ1-1 TRBV7-9 NA CASSAQGQGNTEAFF
14 TRBJ1-1 TRBV27 NA CASSLSRVRTEAFF
13 TRBJ1-4 TRBV5-4 NA CASSLAGGEKLFF
16 TRBJ1-2 TRBV5-1 NA CASNTGTAEGVSGYTF
14 TRBJ2-2 TRBV30 NA CALRFRGNTGELFF
16 TRBJ2-2 TRBV7-9 NA CASSFGTSGRTGELFF
14 TRBJ2-5 TRBV7-2 NA CASSSRAGRETQYF
12 TRBJ1-2 TRBV6-5 few CASTRAGGRYTF
15 TRBJ1-5 TRBV13 NA CASSMHGTSNQPQHF
13 TRBJ2-3 TRBV7-9 NA CASSLQGRDTQYF
13 TRBJ1-6 TRBV4-1 NA CASSLTTDSPLHF
11 TRBJ2-7 TRBV20-1 NA CSARAIYEQYF
16 TRBJ2-5 TRBV19 NA CASSSLTSGSQETQYF
15 TRBJ1-3 TRBV4-2 NA CASSQTGRSGNTIYF
13 TRBJ2-1 TRBV6-4 NA CASSDREGDEQFF
12 TRBJ1-2 TRBV28 NA CASSKGLRGYTF
15 TRBJ2-1 TRBV6-1 NA CASSPSAGGYNEQFF
15 TRBJ1-4 TRBV28 once CASRPGDRGFEKLFF
10 TRBJ2-7 TRBV27 NA CASGGGEQYF
15 TRBJ1-1 TRBV5-1 NA CASSLDKALNTEAFF